A single sample gave rise to the 32 T cell receptor beta chains below, sequenced in a study of T cell responses to AZD1222 COVID-19 vaccine. Sequenced by immunoSEQ multiplex PCR; TCRdb stores in-frame clones only, minus some. The data show 100,000 to 150,000 clones, with about 89% seen just once and around a quarter held by the top ten. The sequencing here drew on peripheral blood, taken on day 0 of AZD1222 vaccination. The receptors here all came from an adult in good health.

The chain has TRBV7-9 and TRBJ2-7; 8 bases agree with TRBD2. Germline V lookup: CDR1 SEHNR, CDR2 FQNEAQ (reference sequence). The CDR3 is 14 residues long. V was clipped by 2 bases and J by 7 bases; unmatched bases: 7. This CDR3 is CASSLTAGVSEQYF. The DNA for the CDR3 is TGTGCCAGCAGCTTAACAGCGGGAGTAAGTGAGCAGTACTTC.

The chain links TRBV29-1 to TRBJ1-2; maybe TRBD1 (5 bases). CDR3 length: 12 amino acids. Germline V gene data show CDR1 as SQVTM and CDR2 as ANQGSEA. V lost 5 bases and J 2 bases, leaving 9 bases between the germline ends. The CDR3 coding sequence is TGCAGCGTTCCCAAGGGGAACTATGGCTACACCTTC. This encodes CSVPKGNYGYTF.

The J gene is TRBJ1-5, the V gene TRBV28; D is unresolved. The germline V gene has CDR1 MDHEN and CDR2 SYDVKM. V lost 7 bases and J lost 3, with 10 bases in between. The CDR3 runs to 13 residues. The CDR3 region has the DNA TGTGCCAGCATCGGCAGATACAATCAGCCCCAGCATTTT. Translating it yields CASIGRYNQPQHF. Together with reference TRBV28 and TRBJ1-5, the CDR3 gives the full variable domain: DVKVTQSSRYLVKRTGEKVFLECVQDMDHENMFWYRQDPGLGLRLIYFSYDVKMKEKGDIPEGYSVSREKKERFSLILESASTNQTSMYLCASIGRYNQPQHFGDGTRLSIL.

This clone was detected once. The CDR3 protein is CASSPGQESGKLFF. DNA for the CDR3: TGTGCCAGCAGCCCGGGACAAGAGTCAGGAAAACTGTTTTTT. The rearrangement uses TRBV28 and TRBJ1-4; D may be TRBD1 (6 bases). V gave up 6 bases and J gave up 10 bases, with 18 bases separating them. This CDR3 is built from 14 residues. The V gene's germline CDR1 is MDHEN and CDR2 SYDVKM.

The V gene is TRBV7-9, the J gene TRBJ1-4; D gene uncertain. Trimming left V 0 bases short and J 0 bases short, with 8 bases between. CDR1 and CDR2 (germline): SEHNR, FQNEAQ (reference sequence). There are 16 residues in the CDR3. CDR3 nucleotides: TGTGCCAGCAGCTTAGCGCTCGGTGCAACTAATGAAAAACTGTTTTTT. This encodes CASSLALGATNEKLFF.

This clone was recorded only once. CDR3 residues: CASSFGLRNQPQHF. The DNA for the CDR3 is TGTGCCAGCAGCTTTGGGTTGCGCAATCAGCCCCAGCATTTT. The V call is TRBV13, the J call TRBJ1-5, with D unclear. CDR3 length: 14 amino acids. The germline V gene encodes CDR1 PRHDT and CDR2 FYEKMQ (reference sequence). Between the trimmed V and J ends, which lost 3 bases and 2 bases, there was a span of 8 bases.

The chain combines TRBV6-5 with TRBJ2-1; D unclear. CDR1 is MNHEY, CDR2 SVGAGI, per germline. This CDR3 spans 11 amino acids. V was clipped by 4 bases and J by 8 bases, with 6 bases between them. DNA of the CDR3: TGTGCCAGCAGTTCCCCCTATGAGCAGTTCTTC. Amino acid sequence: CASSSPYEQFF.

CDR3 sequence reads: CSARPGAEQYF. CDR3 DNA sequence: TGCAGTGCTAGACCGGGAGCCGAGCAGTACTTC. The chain joins TRBV20-1 to TRBJ2-7; D perhaps matches TRBD2 (6 bases). Germline V gene data show CDR1 as DFQATT and CDR2 as SNEGSKA (reference sequence). The V and J ends lost 2 bases and 6 bases respectively, with 8 bases between them. There are 11 residues in the CDR3.

The chain joins TRBV6-5 to TRBJ1-1; D may be TRBD1 (5 bases). Germline CDR1 is MNHEY and CDR2 is SVGAGI. V was clipped by 0 bases and J by 1 base, with 6 bases between them. There are 14 residues in the CDR3. CDR3 nucleotide sequence: TGTGCCAGCAGTTACTCGACAGAGAACACTGAAGCTTTCTTT. This translates into CASSYSTENTEAFF.

The chain is built from TRBV7-9 and TRBJ1-4, with a weak D call TRBD1 (5 bases). This CDR3 comprises 14 residues. Germline CDR1 reads SEHNR; CDR2 reads FQNEAQ (reference sequence). The ends were cut back, 1 base at V and 4 bases at J, with 7 bases in the middle. DNA of the CDR3: TGTGCCAGCAGCTTAGGGGACCTTAATGAAAAACTGTTTTTT. Translated: CASSLGDLNEKLFF. Variable domain in full (rest from reference TRBV7-9 and TRBJ1-4): DTGVSQNPRHKITKRGQNVTFRCDPISEHNRLYWYRQTLGQGPEFLTYFQNEAQLEKSRLLSDRFSAERPKGSFSTLEIQRTEQGDSAMYLCASSLGDLNEKLFFGSGTQLSVL.

The rearrangement uses TRBV29-1 and TRBJ1-6, with 7 bases that match TRBD1. The CDR3 contains 13 residues. V was pared by 7 bases and J by 5 bases, with 5 bases of the junction left unmatched. Germline CDR1 and CDR2: SQVTM and ANQGSEA. The CDR3 sequence is CSARQGNNSPLHF. The CDR3 nucleotides are TGCAGCGCCAGACAGGGAAATAATTCACCCCTCCACTTT.

This chain connects TRBV18 to TRBJ1-5; D gene uncertain. Trimming took off 0 bases at V and 3 bases at J, with 9 bases between the two ends. The CDR3 is 15 residues long. Germline CDR1 KGHSH, CDR2 LQKENI. This chain's CDR3 is CASSPPGAPNQPQHF. The CDR3 DNA reads TGTGCCAGCTCACCACCAGGAGCGCCCAATCAGCCCCAGCATTTT.

The rearrangement joins TRBV19 to TRBJ1-5, with TRBD1 matching over 9 bases. The CDR3 is 16 amino acids. Germline assignment: CDR1 LNHDA and CDR2 SQIVND (reference sequence). J lost 11 bases, V lost 0 bases, and 11 bases had no gene match. Here the CDR3 reads CASSIDWGQGLRAQHF. CDR3 nucleotide sequence: TGTGCCAGTAGTATAGATTGGGGACAGGGTTTGAGGGCCCAGCATTTT.

The chain employs TRBV27 and TRBJ1-6, with 9 bases matching TRBD1. V trimming: 10 bases; J trimming: 9 bases; junction bases outside the gene matches: 7. The CDR3 is 13 residues long. Germline-derived CDR1 and CDR2 are MNHEY and SMNVEV (reference sequence). The CDR3 is CATLGQGGSPLHF. As DNA, the CDR3 is TGTGCCACCCTGGGACAGGGCGGTTCACCCCTCCACTTT.

The genes are TRBV7-9 and TRBJ1-1; maybe TRBD1 (5 bases). The CDR3 length is 15 residues. CDR1 is SEHNR and CDR2 is FQNEAQ in the germline V gene (reference sequence). The V end lost 5 bases, the J end lost 4 bases, and 17 bases lay between the germline ends. The CDR3 nucleotides are TGTGCCAGCAGCCATTCCTTGGGGGGAGGCACTGAAGCTTTCTTT. This gives the protein CASSHSLGGGTEAFF.

V and J are TRBV5-1 and TRBJ1-4; D gene unclear. The CDR3 totals 15 residues. V was shortened by 7 bases and J by 3 bases, with 16 bases between the two germline ends. Germline V lookup: CDR1 SGHRS, CDR2 YFSETQ. This chain's CDR3 is CASSQGPSSNEKLFF. The CDR3 DNA reads as TGCGCCAGCTCTCAAGGACCGAGCTCTAATGAAAAACTGTTTTTT.

CDR3 protein: CASSQELQGIGGYTF. For the CDR3, the DNA is TGTGCCAGCAGCCAAGAGTTACAGGGCATTGGCGGCTACACCTTC. J is TRBJ1-2 and V is TRBV3-1 (or the pseudogene TRBV3-2), with D tentatively TRBD1 (6 bases). The CDR3 sequence is 15 residues long. Between the trimmed V and J ends, which lost 0 bases and 8 bases, there was a span of 16 bases. CDR1 is LGHDT and CDR2 is YNNKEL in the germline V gene (reference sequence).

This chain connects TRBV6-2 or TRBV6-3 to TRBJ2-7; the match to TRBD1 covers 9 bases. Trimming at V came to 2 bases and at J to 4 bases, leaving 6 bases not matched to a gene. The CDR3 is made up of 15 amino acids. Germline V lookup: CDR1 MNHEY, CDR2 SVGEGT. The CDR3 spells CASSYPAGQGYEQYF. CDR3 coding DNA: TGTGCCAGCAGTTACCCTGCGGGACAGGGTTACGAGCAGTACTTC.

This chain uses TRBV6-5 with TRBJ2-5; 10 bases map to TRBD2. CDR1 MNHEY and CDR2 SVGAGI come from the germline V gene. With 2 bases clipped from V and 5 bases from J, the junction kept 5 bases outside the gene matches. This CDR3 has 15 residues. This chain's CDR3 is CASSYLAGARETQYF. The CDR3, as DNA: TGTGCCAGCAGTTACCTAGCGGGGGCTCGGGAGACCCAGTACTTC.

This chain links TRBV9 with TRBJ2-5; the match to TRBD2 covers 7 bases. J was trimmed by 1 base and V by 2 bases; bases with no gene match: 11. Germline CDR1 is SGDLS and CDR2 is YYNGEE. The CDR3 consists of 17 residues. The CDR3 nucleotides read TGTGCCAGCAGCGTTCTTGGCGGGAGTGGGGGCCAAGAGACCCAGTACTTC. The encoded protein is CASSVLGGSGGQETQYF.

The chain joins TRBV25-1 to TRBJ2-5; D not certain. V lost 6 bases, J lost 5 bases, and 10 bases lay in between. This CDR3 region has 12 residues. Germline V gives CDR1 MGHDK, CDR2 SYGVNS. This CDR3 reads CASSPHGETQYF. CDR3 nucleotides: TGTGCCAGCAGCCCCCACGGGGAGACCCAGTACTTC.

This chain connects TRBV28 to TRBJ2-7; perhaps D is TRBD1 or TRBD2 (7 bases each). CDR1 and CDR2 from the germline V gene are MDHEN and SYDVKM. This CDR3 region has 14 residues. The V gene lost 3 bases and the J gene lost 3 bases, with 12 bases spanning the gap. CDR3 protein: CASSLGGGLYEQYF. The CDR3 nucleotides read TGTGCCAGCAGTTTGGGAGGGGGCCTCTACGAGCAGTACTTC.

The chain combines TRBV11-3 with TRBJ2-1; D remains unclear. V dropped 0 bases and J dropped 6 bases, with 6 bases sitting between them. The germline gives CDR1 SGHNT, CDR2 YENEEA. The CDR3 spans 13 residues. CDR3 sequence reads: CASSLDFPNEQFF. The CDR3 DNA reads as TGTGCCAGCAGCTTAGACTTCCCCAATGAGCAGTTCTTC.

The J gene is TRBJ2-5, the V gene TRBV5-1; TRBD1 is a possible D gene (5 bases). The CDR3 has 15 amino acids. Trimming removed 4 bases at V and 2 bases at J, with 15 bases between. Germline lookup yields CDR1 SGHRS and CDR2 YFSETQ. Written as DNA, the CDR3 is TGCGCCAGCAGCAGGGGCAGGGAAAGTCAAGAGACCCAGTACTTC. It translates to CASSRGRESQETQYF.

The gene calls are TRBV6-5 and TRBJ1-2; D unresolved. V was cut by 4 bases and J by 0 bases, with 12 bases left in between. The CDR3 loop spans 15 amino acids. Germline V gene sequence: CDR1 MNHEY, CDR2 SVGAGI. The CDR3, as DNA: TGTGCCAGCAGTTCTGGGTTAATTACTAACTATGGCTACACCTTC. This sequence encodes CASSSGLITNYGYTF.

The DNA for the CDR3 is TGTGCCCCCCAGGGGCTAGCGGGGGGTCACAATGAGCAGTTCTTC. Amino acids: CAPQGLAGGHNEQFF. This chain connects TRBV9 to TRBJ2-1, with 11 bases matching TRBD2. Trimming took 10 bases from V and 5 from J; bases not matched to a gene: 11. Germline values: CDR1 SGDLS, CDR2 YYNGEE. This CDR3 has 15 residues.

V gene TRBV9 combines with J gene TRBJ1-3; unclear D gene. The CDR3 extends over 12 amino acids. The germline gives CDR1 SGDLS, CDR2 YYNGEE. V lost 4 bases and J 7 bases, leaving 9 bases between the germline ends. DNA of the CDR3: TGTGCCAGCAGCTCGTTAGGCAACACCATATATTTT. Amino acid sequence: CASSSLGNTIYF. The full variable domain, in which reference TRBV9 and TRBJ1-3 provide the parts outside the CDR3, is DSGVTQTPKHLITATGQRVTLRCSPRSGDLSVYWYQQSLDQGLQFLIQYYNGEERAKGNILERFSAQQFPDLHSELNLSSLELGDSALYFCASSSLGNTIYFGEGSWLTVV.

J is TRBJ1-1 and V is TRBV19; D is perhaps TRBD1 (6 bases). The CDR3 sequence is 10 residues long. Germline values: CDR1 LNHDA, CDR2 SQIVND (reference sequence). The V gene lost 5 bases and the J gene lost 8 bases, with 6 bases spanning the gap. CDR3 in DNA: TGTGCCAGTAGTGACAGGGAAGCTTTCTTT. The encoded protein is CASSDREAFF.

The sample holds a few counts of this clone. The genes are TRBV7-9 and TRBJ1-1; possibly TRBD1 for D (5 bases). The germline V gene encodes CDR1 SEHNR and CDR2 FQNEAQ (reference sequence). Trimming removed 3 bases at V and 3 bases at J, with 14 bases between. The CDR3 extends over 15 amino acids. Written as DNA, the CDR3 is TGTGCCAGCAGCTTGGGTTCGGCCAGGGACACTGAAGCTTTCTTT. Encoded protein: CASSLGSARDTEAFF.

This chain uses TRBV28 with TRBJ1-2, with D unresolved. The V end lost 4 bases, the J end lost 4 bases, and 7 bases lay between the germline ends. Germline CDR1 is MDHEN and CDR2 is SYDVKM. This CDR3 is 12 amino acids long. In DNA, the CDR3 is TGTGCCAGCAGTTCTCTCAGCTATGGCTACACCTTC. The encoded protein is CASSSLSYGYTF.

V gene TRBV14 combines with J gene TRBJ1-1, with 9 nucleotides matching TRBD1. The CDR3 length is 16 residues. In germline, CDR1 is SGHDN, CDR2 FVKESK. V dropped 2 bases and J dropped 3; count of bases not matched to a gene: 7. CDR3 in DNA: TGTGCCAGCAGCCAAAGGGGCGACAGGGGGTACACTGAAGCTTTCTTT. Its translation: CASSQRGDRGYTEAFF.

J is TRBJ1-5 and V is TRBV24-1; 9 bases fit TRBD1. The CDR3 extends over 18 amino acids. J was trimmed by 5 bases and V by 2 bases; bases with no gene match: 12. CDR1 KGHDR and CDR2 SFDVKD come from the germline V gene. The DNA of the CDR3 is TGTGCCACCAGTGATTCGGGCGGTTTAACAGGGGGCCATCAGCCCCAGCATTTT. Its translation: CATSDSGGLTGGHQPQHF.